This T cell receptor beta chain was recovered during a study of circulating and synovial CD4+ cells in juvenile arthritis. Worth noting for this clone: Its target is not known.

Study-level results: T cell genome counts differed by at least an order of magnitude between CPL and CD4 samples.

TCRdb's table, derived via immunoSEQ multiplex PCR, lists solely in-frame clones and lacks some. The sample lists about 33,000 clones, 90% to 95% seen once, with roughly 0.17% in the top ten. The CDR3 extends over 10 amino acids. V shed 9 bases and J shed 5 bases, with 7 bases lying between them. Germline V gene lookup returns CDR1 MDHEN and CDR2 SYDVKM. This receptor was identified in a human donor with juvenile idiopathic arthritis. The sequencing sample was made of CD4+ T cells from blood. V and J are TRBV28 and TRBJ1-1; no clear D gene. The CDR3 coding sequence is TGTGCCAGTACGCGGACTGAAGCTTTCTTT. It yields the protein CASTRTEAFF.